These T cell receptor beta chains were read from a single sample in a study of blood T cell repertoires in COVID-19. Clones were sequenced by immunoSEQ multiplex PCR, and TCRdb holds only the in-frame ones, with some missing. The sample includes about 190,000 clones, approximately 84% of them seen just once. The sequencing sample was made of PBMCs or T cells enriched from blood (not recorded which). The receptors here all came from a young woman who had recovered from COVID-19. The CDR3 runs from the conserved cysteine through the conserved F or W. Each record gives: D gene, V gene, clone size, J gene, CDR3 protein, CDR3 DNA. A D gene is named only where the DNA matches it firmly. Expanded clones are given a class, and other clones once, few, many or no size at all.

>-|TRBV23-1|-|TRBJ1-2
CASSQFKAGVGYTF
TGCGCCAGCAGTCAATTTAAGGCAGGGGTCGGCTACACCTTC
>-|TRBV19|few|TRBJ2-2
CASSMEIYTGELFF
TGTGCCAGTAGTATGGAGATTTACACCGGGGAGCTGTTTTTT
>-|TRBV28|-|TRBJ2-2
CASRETVTGELFF
TGTGCCAGCAGAGAGACAGTAACGGGGGAGCTGTTTTTT
>-|TRBV1|-|TRBJ2-3
CTSSQELAGHTDTQYF
TGCACCAGCAGCCAAGAGCTAGCGGGACACACAGATACGCAGTATTTT
>-|TRBV7-9|-|TRBJ1-1
CASSTRGGNTEAFF
TGTGCCAGCAGCACCCGAGGGGGGAACACTGAAGCTTTCTTT
>-|TRBV5-1|-|TRBJ1-2
CASSLPQGPFPYYGYTF
TGCGCCAGCAGCTTGCCCCAGGGTCCCTTCCCCTACTATGGCTACACCTTC
>TRBD2|TRBV5-5|-|TRBJ2-5
CASSELGGGRREDWYF
TGTGCCAGCAGCGAGCTTGGCGGCGGGAGACGGGAAGATTGGTACTTC
>-|TRBV7-2|-|TRBJ2-2
CASSLGSNTGELFF
TGTGCCAGCAGCTTAGGTTCAAACACCGGGGAGCTGTTTTTT
>TRBD2|TRBV5-1|-|TRBJ2-7
CASTEASGPFYEQYF
TGCGCCAGCACGGAGGCTAGCGGGCCGTTTTACGAGCAGTACTTC
>TRBD2|TRBV7-6|-|TRBJ2-3
CASNPLAGGTDTQYF
TGTGCCAGCAACCCACTAGCGGGGGGAACAGATACGCAGTATTTT
>-|TRBV28|-|TRBJ1-1
CASSLAGVNTEAFF
TGTGCCAGCAGTTTAGCAGGGGTGAACACTGAAGCTTTCTTT
>-|TRBV19|-|TRBJ1-5
CASSILAGPQPQHF
TGTGCCAGTAGTATATTGGCGGGCCCTCAGCCCCAGCATTTT
>-|TRBV12-2|-|TRBJ1-5
CASRLDPGVNQPQHF
TGTGCAAGTCGCTTAGATCCGGGGGTGAATCAGCCCCAGCATTTT
>-|TRBV28|-|TRBJ2-5
CASSSQVTWETQYF
TGTGCCAGCAGTTCCCAGGTAACCTGGGAGACCCAGTACTTC
>-|TRBV11-2|few|TRBJ2-1
CASSLAYNEQFF
TGTGCCAGCAGCTTAGCATACAATGAGCAGTTCTTC
>-|TRBV14|-|TRBJ2-1
CASSQGQSFYNEQFF
TGTGCCAGCAGCCAGGGCCAGTCCTTCTACAATGAGCAGTTCTTC
>-|TRBV18|-|TRBJ1-2
CASSPNRDPSNYGYTF
TGTGCCAGCTCACCCAACAGGGACCCCTCTAACTATGGCTACACCTTC
>-|TRBV14|once|TRBJ1-2
CASSQAQRANYGYTF
TGTGCCAGCAGCCAAGCCCAACGGGCTAACTATGGCTACACCTTC
>TRBD1|TRBV7-8|-|TRBJ1-1
CASSPGQGYTEAFF
TGTGCCAGCAGCCCGGGACAGGGTTACACTGAAGCTTTCTTT
>-|TRBV4-2|few|TRBJ1-2
CASAGRNYGYTF
TGTGCCAGCGCGGGACGGAACTATGGCTACACCTTC
>-|TRBV19|few|TRBJ1-5
CASGSTAQVYPQHF
TGTGCCAGTGGCTCGACAGCCCAGGTTTATCCCCAGCATTTT